This TCR beta chain was obtained from a study of shared clonotypes between healthy human individuals. Study overall: A couple of women and a few men aged 18 to 49 made up the donors. Three CD4 naive, three CD4 memory, two CD8 naive and one CD8 memory plate were used per donor. Study conclusions and caveats: It was the non-shared clonotypes that had lower generation probabilities than clonotypes shared by all four donors.

Assay: immunoSEQ multiplex PCR; the TCRdb copy retains only in-frame clones and omits some. This table holds approximately 500,000 clones, approximately 95% found once. CD45RA+ naive and CD45RA-negative memory subsets were separated from CD4+ cells. Germline V CDR1 and CDR2: MNHEY, SMNVEV (reference sequence). V lost 7 bases, J lost 3 bases, and 8 bases stayed unmatched. The CDR3 runs 14 residues. With respect to this clone: Antigen unknown.

The sequenced sample consisted of naive CD4+ T cells sorted from blood. Subset specified: CD45RA+ positively selected. The chain couples TRBV27 to TRBJ2-7, with 8 positions matching TRBD1. This receptor was taken from a woman aged 25 to 45 in good health. Here the CDR3 DNA reads TGTGCCAGCATGAGCTATGGACAGGGCTACGAGCAGTACTTC. Its protein is CASMSYGQGYEQYF.